One sample yielded the 29 T cell receptor beta chains listed below, sequenced in a study of tumor-infiltrating lymphocytes in localized non-small cell lung cancer. Clones were read by immunoSEQ multiplex PCR, and TCRdb kept only the in-frame ones, dropping some. The sample records some 15,000 clones, 73% being singletons. The sequenced sample consisted of lung tumor tissue. All receptors derive from a human donor with non-small cell lung cancer.

The chain combines TRBV28 with TRBJ2-7; 9 positions agree with TRBD2. The CDR3 is 18 amino acids. The germline V gene encodes CDR1 MDHEN and CDR2 SYDVKM. Trimming cost V 4 bases and J 1 base; bases outside gene matches: 14. CDR3 protein: CASSSPGSGGPYSYEQYF. The CDR3 nucleotides are TGTGCCAGCAGTTCCCCGGGTAGCGGGGGCCCATATTCCTACGAGCAGTACTTC. Full variable domain (missing parts from reference TRBV28 and TRBJ2-7): DVKVTQSSRYLVKRTGEKVFLECVQDMDHENMFWYRQDPGLGLRLIYFSYDVKMKEKGDIPEGYSVSREKKERFSLILESASTNQTSMYLCASSSPGSGGPYSYEQYFGPGTRLTVT.

This chain joins TRBV11-1 and TRBJ2-5, with TRBD2 matching over 11 bases. The CDR3 loop spans 16 amino acids. Germline V lookup: CDR1 SGHAT, CDR2 FQDESV (reference sequence). V trimming: 5 bases; J trimming: 1 base; junction bases outside the gene matches: 6. CDR3 nucleotides: TGTGCCAGCAGCCCGACTAGCGGGGCCCCCCAAGAGACCCAGTACTTC. Translated, it gives CASSPTSGAPQETQYF.

The rearrangement links TRBV4-2 to TRBJ1-3; 7 bases fit TRBD1. Trimming removed 1 base from V and 2 bases from J; junction bases left unmatched: 5. This CDR3 is built from 16 residues. Germline CDR1 reads LGHNA; CDR2 reads YNFKEQ. For the CDR3, the DNA is TGTGCCAGCAGCCAAGCACAGGGGTCCACTGGAAACACCATATATTTT. Protein: CASSQAQGSTGNTIYF.

This clone has just a few counts. Written as DNA, the CDR3 is TGTGTCCGCACGGGTATTGGCAATCAGCCCCAGCATTTT. Its protein product is CVRTGIGNQPQHF. The genes are TRBV11-3 and TRBJ1-5; D unclear. Per the germline V gene, CDR1 is SGHNT and CDR2 is YENEEA. This CDR3 has 13 residues.

The chain uses TRBV2 and TRBJ2-2; D is unresolved. The CDR3 is made up of 14 amino acids. Trimming took 8 bases from V and 0 from J, leaving 10 bases between them. Germline V gives CDR1 SNHLY, CDR2 FYNNEI. CDR3 loop: CASLPPSNTGELFF. DNA of the CDR3: TGTGCCAGCCTACCCCCATCGAACACCGGGGAGCTGTTTTTT.

The CDR3 bases are TGTGCCAGCAGTTCAACCGGGTTAAATAATTCACCCCTCCACTTT. Encoded protein: CASSSTGLNNSPLHF. The chain recombines TRBV28 with TRBJ1-6; D not resolved. Germline values: CDR1 MDHEN, CDR2 SYDVKM. Trimming removed 4 bases from V and 5 bases from J, with 12 bases in between. There are 15 residues in the CDR3.

This clone was picked up one time. The chain links TRBV7-9 to TRBJ2-3; D is unresolved. Trimming shortened V by 3 bases and J by 6 bases, and 13 bases separated the two germline ends. CDR1 and CDR2 from the germline V gene are SEHNR and FQNEAQ (reference sequence). The CDR3 contains 14 residues. CDR3 DNA sequence: TGTGCCAGCAGCTTGGGTGTCAAGATCGATACGCAGTATTTT. Protein sequence: CASSLGVKIDTQYF.

This clone was seen a few times. The chain's CDR3 is CASSGDGGNSPLHF. DNA for the CDR3: TGTGCCAGCAGTGGGGACGGAGGCAATTCACCCCTCCACTTT. This chain connects TRBV6-5 to TRBJ1-6, with a possible D match to TRBD1 (5 bases). The CDR3 runs to 14 residues. Germline CDR1 reads MNHEY; CDR2 reads SVGAGI. V was clipped by 5 bases and J by 7 bases, with 12 bases between them.

The chain joins TRBV7-2 to TRBJ2-7; tentative D call: TRBD1 (6 bases). The CDR3 spans 14 residues. Per germline, CDR1 SGHTA and CDR2 FQGNSA. V was cut by 1 base and J by 4 bases, with 11 bases left in between. Here the CDR3 DNA reads TGTGCCAGCAGCTTAGACACAGGGTCGTACGAGCAGTACTTC. The encoded protein is CASSLDTGSYEQYF.

The chain employs TRBV27 and TRBJ2-7; D perhaps matches TRBD2 (5 bases). The CDR3 has 14 residues. V shed 1 base and J shed 8 bases, with 15 bases lying between them. The germline gives CDR1 MNHEY, CDR2 SMNVEV (reference sequence). For the CDR3, the DNA is TGTGCCAGCAGTTTATACGAGGGTCCTTTTCAGCAGTACTTC. This codes for CASSLYEGPFQQYF.

V and J are TRBV18 and TRBJ2-5; D unclear. The better agreement between TRBJ2-7 and the DNA end casts doubt on the J call. From germline, CDR1 is KGHSH and CDR2 LQKENI. This CDR3 comprises 13 residues. This CDR3 is CASHQGASYEQYF. CDR3 DNA: TGTGCCAGTCATCAAGGCGCTTCCTACGAGCAGTACTTC.

The V and J genes are TRBV11-1 and TRBJ1-2, with unresolved D. The CDR3 is made up of 12 amino acids. The ends were cut back, 2 bases at V and 10 bases at J, with 11 bases in the middle. Germline V gene lookup returns CDR1 SGHAT and CDR2 FQDESV (reference sequence). The CDR3 loop is CASSLTTDDYTF. CDR3 DNA: TGTGCCAGCAGCTTAACAACCGATGACTACACCTTC.

The chain uses TRBV11-2 and TRBJ1-3; 8 nucleotides agree with TRBD1. With 4 bases clipped from V and 3 bases from J, the junction kept 2 bases outside the gene matches. The CDR3 is 14 amino acids. Germline CDR1 SGHAT, CDR2 FQNNGV. The CDR3 spells CASSSGQGGNTIYF. The CDR3, as DNA: TGTGCCAGCAGCTCCGGACAGGGTGGAAACACCATATATTTT.

This rearrangement joins TRBV6-6 to TRBJ1-4; tentatively, D is TRBD1 (5 bases). There are 14 residues in the CDR3. CDR1 and CDR2 (germline): MNHNY, SVGAGI (reference sequence). Trimming shortened V by 7 bases and J by 5 bases, and 14 bases separated the two germline ends. The CDR3 DNA is TGTGCCAGCAATAGAGGGGAGTTAAATGAAAAACTGTTTTTT. Its protein is CASNRGELNEKLFF.

The chain employs TRBV5-1 and TRBJ2-3, with TRBD1 matching over 7 bases. CDR1 and CDR2 (germline): SGHRS, YFSETQ. This CDR3 is 16 amino acids long. J lost 0 bases, V lost 0 bases, and 4 bases had no gene match. CDR3 sequence: CASSLGTGQSTDTQYF. In DNA form, the CDR3 reads TGCGCCAGCAGCTTGGGGACAGGCCAAAGCACAGATACGCAGTATTTT.

The V and J genes are TRBV7-8 and TRBJ2-7; D call uncertain. This CDR3 has 15 residues. Germline CDR1 and CDR2: SGHVS and FQNEAQ. The germline V and J ends were trimmed by 5 bases and 8 bases, with 22 bases remaining between them. CDR3 in amino acids: CASSLGFGGPVKQYF. The CDR3 coding sequence is TGTGCCAGCAGCCTGGGGTTTGGTGGCCCCGTCAAGCAGTACTTC.

This chain joins TRBV9 and TRBJ1-5, with D possibly TRBD1 on 5 matching bases. This CDR3 spans 14 amino acids. Trimming pared 3 bases from V and 4 bases from J, leaving 11 bases between. From germline, CDR1 is SGDLS and CDR2 YYNGEE. The CDR3 DNA reads TGTGCCAGCAGCGAGGGGACTGGAAATCAGCCCCAGCATTTT. Residues: CASSEGTGNQPQHF. Full variable domain (rest looked up from reference TRBV9 and TRBJ1-5): DSGVTQTPKHLITATGQRVTLRCSPRSGDLSVYWYQQSLDQGLQFLIQYYNGEERAKGNILERFSAQQFPDLHSELNLSSLELGDSALYFCASSEGTGNQPQHFGDGTRLSIL.

This clone was observed once. The J gene is TRBJ1-1, the V gene TRBV7-9; no reliable D call. This CDR3 spans 13 amino acids. Trimming took 8 bases from V and 11 from J, leaving 21 bases between them. Per germline, CDR1 SEHNR and CDR2 FQNEAQ (reference sequence). In DNA, the CDR3 is TGTGCCAGCGCTTCCGCTTCGGGCCAACTGGCTTTCTTT. Translation: CASASASGQLAFF.

Remarks on this clone: A junction end diverges from the germline sequence, so it may reflect a read error. The CDR3 here is CASSPRRNTGELFF. CDR3 DNA: TGTGCTAGCAGCCCCCGGAGGAACACCGGGGAGCTGTTTTTT. The chain combines TRBV7-7 with TRBJ2-2, with unresolved D. CDR1 and CDR2 from the germline V gene are SSHAT and FNYEAQ (reference sequence). CDR3 length: 14 amino acids.

This sequence joins TRBV6-6 and TRBJ2-7; D is ambiguous. The germline CDR1 and CDR2 sequences are MNHNY and SVGAGI (reference sequence). The ends were cut back, 2 bases at V and 6 bases at J, with 8 bases in the middle. The CDR3 runs to 12 residues. The CDR3 sequence: CASSYERLEQYF. CDR3 bases: TGTGCCAGCAGTTACGAACGGCTCGAGCAGTACTTC.

This rearrangement joins TRBV27 to TRBJ1-2; tentatively, D is TRBD1 (5 bases). Germline values: CDR1 MNHEY, CDR2 SMNVEV (reference sequence). This CDR3 region has 15 residues. V lost 7 bases and J 4 bases, leaving 19 bases between the germline ends. The CDR3 DNA reads TGTGCCAGCACTGGGCAGTGGGGACGAGGCTATGGCTACACCTTC. Translated, it gives CASTGQWGRGYGYTF.

V gene TRBV18 combines with J gene TRBJ1-5; tentative D call: TRBD1 (6 bases). This CDR3 comprises 13 residues. Germline-derived CDR1 and CDR2 are KGHSH and LQKENI. Trimming cost V 4 bases and J 5 bases, with 9 bases left between them. The CDR3 bases are TGTGCCAGCTCACGAAACAGGGATCAGCCCCAGCATTTT. Encoded protein: CASSRNRDQPQHF. Full variable domain (missing parts from reference TRBV18 and TRBJ1-5): NAGVMQNPRHLVRRRGQEARLRCSPMKGHSHVYWYRQLPEEGLKFMVYLQKENIIDESGMPKERFSAEFPKEGPSILRIQQVVRGDSAAYFCASSRNRDQPQHFGDGTRLSIL.

This chain uses TRBV19 with TRBJ1-5, with 8 nucleotides matching TRBD1. Trimming at V came to 6 bases and at J to 3 bases, leaving 4 bases not matched to a gene. CDR3 length equals 14 residues. Per the germline V gene, CDR1 is LNHDA and CDR2 is SQIVND (reference sequence). The CDR3 spells CASSQGAFNQPQHF. The CDR3 nucleotides are TGTGCCAGTAGCCAGGGGGCGTTCAATCAGCCCCAGCATTTT.

The V call is TRBV5-6, the J call TRBJ2-2, with D possibly being TRBD1 (6 bases). Germline CDR1 is SGHDT and CDR2 is YYEEEE. This CDR3 is built from 15 residues. V was cut by 1 base and J by 2 bases, with 9 bases left in between. DNA of the CDR3: TGTGCCAGCAGCTTGAGGACAGTCAACACCGGGGAGCTGTTTTTT. Protein sequence: CASSLRTVNTGELFF.

This rearrangement joins TRBV23-1 to TRBJ2-7; 7 nucleotides align to TRBD2. TRBV23-1 is identified as an open reading frame with a role that is uncertain. The CDR3 is made up of 16 amino acids. Losses at the gene ends were 2 bases for V and 5 bases for J; bases not matched to a gene: 12. CDR3 loop: CASSQVFRGGINEQYF. The CDR3 DNA follows: TGCGCCAGCAGTCAAGTGTTCCGGGGAGGGATCAACGAGCAGTACTTC.

This chain links TRBV7-3 with TRBJ2-5; 9 bases map to TRBD1. The CDR3 contains 15 residues. The V gene's germline CDR1 is SGHTA and CDR2 FQGTGA. J gave up 0 bases and V 3 bases, and 2 bases lay outside the gene matches. CDR3 sequence (DNA): TGTGCCAGCAGCTTGGGGACAGGGTACCAAGAGACCCAGTACTTC. This encodes CASSLGTGYQETQYF.

This sequence joins TRBV2 and TRBJ1-4, with D perhaps TRBD1 (5 bases). Germline CDR1 is SNHLY and CDR2 is FYNNEI. V dropped 2 bases and J dropped 8 bases, with 12 bases sitting between them. The length of the CDR3 is 14 residues. The CDR3 DNA follows: TGTGCCAGCAGTGAAAGCAGAGAGGGGGAAAAACTGTTTTTT. It specifies CASSESREGEKLFF.

This sequence joins TRBV10-3 and TRBJ2-5; TRBD1 matches at 8 bases. CDR1 is ENHRY, CDR2 SYGVKD, per germline. Trimming took 2 bases from V and 4 from J; bases not matched to a gene: 6. The CDR3 consists of 15 residues. CDR3 DNA: TGTGCCATCAGTGAGACCGGACAGGGAGCAGAGACCCAGTACTTC. Protein sequence: CAISETGQGAETQYF.

The genes are TRBV5-1 and TRBJ1-6, with a possible D match to TRBD1 (5 bases). The germline V gene encodes CDR1 SGHRS and CDR2 YFSETQ. The CDR3 has 14 residues. Trimming stripped 0 bases from V and 5 bases from J, with 6 bases between. DNA for the CDR3: TGCGCCAGCAGCTTGGGACAGAATAATTCACCCCTCCACTTT. This sequence encodes CASSLGQNNSPLHF.